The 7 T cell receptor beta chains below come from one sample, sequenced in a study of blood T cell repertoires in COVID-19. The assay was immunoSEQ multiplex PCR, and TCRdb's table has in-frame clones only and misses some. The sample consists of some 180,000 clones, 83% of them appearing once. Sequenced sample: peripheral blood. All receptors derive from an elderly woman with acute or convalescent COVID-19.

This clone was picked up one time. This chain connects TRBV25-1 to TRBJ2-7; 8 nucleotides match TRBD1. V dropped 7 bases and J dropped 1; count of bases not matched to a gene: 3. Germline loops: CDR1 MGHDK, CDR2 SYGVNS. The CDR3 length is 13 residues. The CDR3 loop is CASKDRGSYEQYF. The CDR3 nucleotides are TGTGCCAGCAAAGACAGGGGTTCCTACGAGCAGTACTTC.

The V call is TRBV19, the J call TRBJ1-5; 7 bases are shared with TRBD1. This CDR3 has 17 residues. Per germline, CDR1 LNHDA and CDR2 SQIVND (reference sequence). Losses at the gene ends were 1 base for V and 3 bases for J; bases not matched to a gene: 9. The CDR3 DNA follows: TGTGCCAGTAGTATAGGAGGGCAGGACAGGTACAATCAGCCCCAGCATTTT. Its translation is CASSIGGQDRYNQPQHF.

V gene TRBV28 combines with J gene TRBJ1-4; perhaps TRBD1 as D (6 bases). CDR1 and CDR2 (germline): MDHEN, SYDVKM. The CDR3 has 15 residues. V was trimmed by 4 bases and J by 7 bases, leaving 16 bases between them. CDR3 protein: CASSSKGQEGEKLFF. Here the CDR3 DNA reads TGTGCCAGCAGTTCAAAGGGACAAGAGGGTGAAAAACTGTTTTTT.

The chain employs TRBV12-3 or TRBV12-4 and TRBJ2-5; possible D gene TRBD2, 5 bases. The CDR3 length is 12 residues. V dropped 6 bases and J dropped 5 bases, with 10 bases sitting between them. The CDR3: CASSRGTETQYF. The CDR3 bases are TGTGCCAGCAGCCGGGGAACGGAGACCCAGTACTTC.

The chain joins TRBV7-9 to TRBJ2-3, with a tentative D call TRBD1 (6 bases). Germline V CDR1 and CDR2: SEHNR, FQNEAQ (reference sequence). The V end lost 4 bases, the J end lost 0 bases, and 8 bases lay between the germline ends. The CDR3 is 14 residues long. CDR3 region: CASSSDRSTDTQYF. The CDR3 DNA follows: TGTGCCAGCAGCTCGGACAGAAGCACAGATACGCAGTATTTT.

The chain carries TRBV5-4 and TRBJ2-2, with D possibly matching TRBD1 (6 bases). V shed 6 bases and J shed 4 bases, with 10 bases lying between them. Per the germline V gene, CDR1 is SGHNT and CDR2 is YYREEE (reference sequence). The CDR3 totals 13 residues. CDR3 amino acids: CASKGHLTGELFF. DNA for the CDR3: TGTGCCAGCAAGGGACACCTCACCGGGGAGCTGTTTTTT.

CDR3 amino acids: CASSQDPGTEAFF. CDR3 bases: TGTGCCAGCAGCCAAGATCCAGGCACTGAAGCTTTCTTT. The rearrangement joins TRBV3-1 (or the pseudogene TRBV3-2) to TRBJ1-1, with D unclear. V was cut by 0 bases and J by 4 bases, with 6 bases left in between. The CDR3 has 13 amino acids. CDR1 LGHDT and CDR2 YNNKEL come from the germline V gene (reference sequence).